The clone carrying this T cell receptor (beta chain) has more than one count but fewer than ten. Its antigen remains unidentified. In patients aged 18 to 65, hyperthyroidism was newly diagnosed, with duration under 2 months. RNA transcripts served as the template for amplifying TCR beta CDR3 regions. A set of HTBI primers served as the primers for a first-round RT-PCR of the TCR CDR3. Via MiXCR, TCRdb re-called the multiplex PCR reads, giving one row per CDR3 protein. The table lists about 200,000 distinct CDR3 sequences, less than 20% of them singletons. This entry comes from a study of T cells in Graves' hyperthyroidism and ophthalmopathy. Overall study context: Peripheral blood specimens were obtained at initial diagnosis, prior to any treatment. Points from the study as a whole: Using 13 V-J features, a model discriminated ophthalmopathy from stable hyperthyroidism. Blood also carried most thyroid clonotypes expanded above 0.001.

The J segment lost 5 bases and the V segment lost 1 base, leaving 6 bases of the junction unmatched. This CDR3 region has 17 residues. This clonotype was obtained from a woman in her 50s with Graves' hyperthyroidism. This rearrangement joins TRBV12-3 or TRBV12-4 to TRBJ2-5; 14 bases line up with TRBD2. The sample was blood. The CDR3 is CASSLGAGTSGSETQYF. CDR3 in DNA: TGTGCCAGCAGTTTAGGTGCCGGGACTAGCGGGAGCGAGACCCAGTACTTC.